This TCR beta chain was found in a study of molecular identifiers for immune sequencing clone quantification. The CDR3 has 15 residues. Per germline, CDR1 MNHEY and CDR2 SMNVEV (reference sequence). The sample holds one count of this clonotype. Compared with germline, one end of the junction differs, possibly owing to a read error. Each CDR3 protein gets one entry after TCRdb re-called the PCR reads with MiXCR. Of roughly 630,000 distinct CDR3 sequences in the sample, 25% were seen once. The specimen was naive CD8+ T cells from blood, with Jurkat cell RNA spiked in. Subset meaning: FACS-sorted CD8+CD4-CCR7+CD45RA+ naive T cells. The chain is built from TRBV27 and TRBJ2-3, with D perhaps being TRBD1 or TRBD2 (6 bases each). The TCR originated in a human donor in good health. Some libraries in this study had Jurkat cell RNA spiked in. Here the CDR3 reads CPSMGAGGSTDTQYF. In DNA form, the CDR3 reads TGTCCCAGCATGGGCGCCGGGGGCAGCACAGATACGCAGTATTTT.